Presented here are 19 T cell receptor beta chains from one specimen sequenced in a study of blood T cell repertoires in COVID-19. Measured with immunoSEQ multiplex PCR; TCRdb has only the in-frame clones, and not every one. The repertoire has about 670,000 clones, approximately 90% of them found once; the top ten carry roughly 0.26%. The specimen was peripheral blood. The source is a woman aged 18-29 years with acute or convalescent COVID-19.

Concerning this clone: Other DNA sequences in this sample translate to the same CDR3. The chain combines TRBV9 with TRBJ1-2, with D possibly matching TRBD1 (5 bases). The CDR3 consists of 15 residues. Germline CDR1 and CDR2: SGDLS and YYNGEE. Trimming pared 4 bases from V and 3 bases from J, leaving 16 bases between. The CDR3 loop is CASSPRGGRDYGYTF. In DNA, the CDR3 is TGTGCCAGCAGCCCGCGGGGCGGGAGAGACTATGGCTACACCTTC.

This chain links TRBV7-9 with TRBJ1-5; tentative D call: TRBD1 (5 bases). V was shortened by 1 base and J by 8 bases, with 12 bases between the two germline ends. This CDR3 region has 14 residues. CDR1 SEHNR and CDR2 FQNEAQ come from the germline V gene (reference sequence). In DNA form, the CDR3 reads TGTGCCAGCAGCTTAGAGGGACTGCGAGAGCCCCAGCATTTT. Its protein is CASSLEGLREPQHF.

This rearrangement joins TRBV7-2 to TRBJ1-2; perhaps TRBD1 as D (6 bases). This CDR3 spans 15 amino acids. V shed 3 bases and J shed 7 bases, with 18 bases lying between them. Germline values: CDR1 SGHTA, CDR2 FQGNSA. The CDR3 DNA is TGTGCCAGCAGCTTTGGGAGCGGGGGGCTGGGTGGCTACACCTTC. This sequence encodes CASSFGSGGLGGYTF. Based on the CDR3 plus reference TRBV7-2 and TRBJ1-2, the full variable domain is GAGVSQSPSNKVTEKGKDVELRCDPISGHTALYWYRQSLGQGLEFLIYFQGNSAPDKSGLPSDRFSAERTGGSVSTLTIQRTQQEDSAVYLCASSFGSGGLGGYTFGSGTRLTVV.

The chain employs TRBV27 and TRBJ1-5; D unresolved. V dropped 8 bases and J dropped 0 bases, with 8 bases sitting between them. The CDR3 consists of 13 residues. Germline V gene sequence: CDR1 MNHEY, CDR2 SMNVEV (reference sequence). CDR3 in amino acids: CASGLYSNQPQHF. The CDR3 coding sequence is TGTGCCAGCGGCCTTTATAGCAATCAGCCCCAGCATTTT.

The chain has TRBV20-1 and TRBJ2-1, with a possible D match to TRBD2 (6 bases). The CDR3 extends over 11 amino acids. Germline V gene lookup returns CDR1 DFQATT and CDR2 SNEGSKA (reference sequence). V was trimmed by 6 bases and J by 9 bases, leaving 12 bases between them. Written as DNA, the CDR3 is TGCAGTGCACCACTAGCCCGTGAGCAGTTCTTC. Translating it yields CSAPLAREQFF.

This chain uses TRBV4-1 with TRBJ1-4; D not resolved. Trimming pared 1 base from V and 5 bases from J, leaving 11 bases between. The V gene's germline CDR1 is MGHRA and CDR2 YSYEKL. This CDR3 comprises 15 residues. The CDR3 nucleotides are TGCGCCAGCAGCCAAGTTAGTACCTCCAATGAAAAACTGTTTTTT. Translating it yields CASSQVSTSNEKLFF.

CDR3 amino acids: CASSVSYNSPLHF. The CDR3 region has the DNA TGTGCCAGTAGTGTCAGCTATAATTCACCCCTCCACTTT. The chain links TRBV19 to TRBJ1-6, with no clear D. CDR3 length: 13 residues. Germline-derived CDR1 and CDR2 are LNHDA and SQIVND (reference sequence). V shed 5 bases and J shed 3 bases, with 5 bases lying between them. Together with reference TRBV19 and TRBJ1-6, the CDR3 gives the full variable domain: DGGITQSPKYLFRKEGQNVTLSCEQNLNHDAMYWYRQDPGQGLRLIYYSQIVNDFQKGDIAEGYSVSREKKESFPLTVTSAQKNPTAFYLCASSVSYNSPLHFGNGTRLTVT.

This clone was counted a single time. The chain is built from TRBV15 and TRBJ1-5; D may be TRBD1 (5 bases). Germline V lookup: CDR1 LNHNV, CDR2 YYDKDF (reference sequence). The CDR3 runs 15 residues. V was cut by 4 bases and J by 7 bases, with 17 bases left in between. CDR3 sequence: CATSIRSGGGQPQHF. The CDR3 DNA is TGTGCCACCAGCATTCGATCGGGGGGTGGGCAGCCCCAGCATTTT.

The V and J genes are TRBV27 and TRBJ1-1; possibly TRBD1 for D (5 bases). The germline V gene encodes CDR1 MNHEY and CDR2 SMNVEV (reference sequence). V lost 2 bases to trimming and J lost 5 bases, with 6 bases between them. This CDR3 has 12 amino acids. The CDR3 is CASSLAGTEAFF. CDR3 coding DNA: TGTGCCAGCAGTTTAGCAGGGACTGAAGCTTTCTTT.

This chain uses TRBV7-9 with TRBJ1-2; D is unresolved. V shed 4 bases and J shed 7 bases, with 22 bases lying between them. Looked up from germline, CDR1 is SEHNR and CDR2 is FQNEAQ (reference sequence). The CDR3 runs 16 residues. CDR3 protein: CASSSSPLINPSGYTF. DNA of the CDR3: TGTGCCAGCAGCTCTAGCCCTTTAATCAACCCCTCTGGCTACACCTTC. Supplemented by reference TRBV7-9 and TRBJ1-2, the full variable domain reads DTGVSQNPRHKITKRGQNVTFRCDPISEHNRLYWYRQTLGQGPEFLTYFQNEAQLEKSRLLSDRFSAERPKGSFSTLEIQRTEQGDSAMYLCASSSSPLINPSGYTFGSGTRLTVV.

This chain uses TRBV10-3 with TRBJ1-2; no firm D call. V was shortened by 2 bases and J by 1 base, with 8 bases between the two germline ends. In germline, CDR1 is ENHRY, CDR2 SYGVKD. CDR3 length: 14 amino acids. In DNA, the CDR3 is TGTGCCATCAGTGAGGTACGGGTTAACTATGGCTACACCTTC. It specifies CAISEVRVNYGYTF.

V and J are TRBV6-4 and TRBJ1-2; the D is unclear. This CDR3 has 15 residues. Per the germline V gene, CDR1 is MRHNA and CDR2 is SNTAGT. The germline V and J ends were trimmed by 6 bases and 0 bases, with 14 bases remaining between them. CDR3 in DNA: TGTGCCAGCAGCCGAGCGGCTGGCTCTAACTATGGCTACACCTTC. Protein: CASSRAAGSNYGYTF.

About this clone itself: This CDR3 is also generated by other DNA sequences in the sample. The chain is built from TRBV7-9 and TRBJ1-5; unclear D gene. Germline values: CDR1 SEHNR, CDR2 FQNEAQ (reference sequence). Trimming removed 1 base at V and 5 bases at J, with 3 bases between. There are 12 residues in the CDR3. CDR3: CASSLGDQPQHF. CDR3 nucleotide sequence: TGTGCCAGCAGCTTAGGAGATCAGCCCCAGCATTTT.

The chain carries TRBV3-1 (or the pseudogene TRBV3-2) and TRBJ1-2, with 9 bases lining up with TRBD1. CDR3 length equals 15 residues. Germline assignment: CDR1 LGHDT and CDR2 YNNKEL (reference sequence). The trim removed 5 bases at V and 7 bases at J, leaving 11 bases unmatched. CDR3 in amino acids: CASSALPGQGGGYTF. The CDR3 DNA reads as TGTGCCAGCAGCGCTCTTCCGGGACAGGGTGGTGGCTACACCTTC.

V and J are TRBV28 and TRBJ1-4, with no clear D. CDR1 is MDHEN, CDR2 SYDVKM, per germline. The CDR3 runs to 12 residues. Trimming cost V 7 bases and J 4 bases, with 7 bases left between them. The CDR3 DNA reads as TGTGCCAGCAAGGCGGGTAATGAAAAACTGTTTTTT. This sequence encodes CASKAGNEKLFF.

V and J are TRBV9 and TRBJ2-7; TRBD1 matches at 7 bases. The length of the CDR3 is 12 residues. V gave up 4 bases and J gave up 5 bases; unmatched junction bases: 3. The germline V gene has CDR1 SGDLS and CDR2 YYNGEE. The CDR3 spells CASSPDRDEQYF. Here the CDR3 DNA reads TGTGCCAGCAGCCCCGACAGGGACGAGCAGTACTTC.

The gene calls are TRBV9 and TRBJ1-6; 7 bases map to TRBD1. This CDR3 region has 14 residues. The germline CDR1 and CDR2 sequences are SGDLS and YYNGEE. J gave up 6 bases and V 4 bases, and 4 bases lay outside the gene matches. The CDR3 nucleotides are TGTGCCAGCAGCCTGGGACAGCCTAATTCACCCCTCCACTTT. Protein: CASSLGQPNSPLHF.

CDR3 residues: CASSQTSGTYNEQFF. The CDR3 nucleotides read TGTGCCAGCAGTCAAACTAGCGGGACCTACAATGAGCAGTTCTTC. The V and J genes are TRBV2 and TRBJ2-1; TRBD2 matches 10 bases. The CDR3 has 15 residues. V was pared by 5 bases and J by 2 bases, with 3 bases of the junction left unmatched. In germline, CDR1 is SNHLY, CDR2 FYNNEI.

The J gene is TRBJ1-2, the V gene TRBV5-8; D may be TRBD1 (6 bases). Germline loops: CDR1 SGHTS, CDR2 YDEGEE. CDR3 size: 15 residues. The V gene lost 4 bases and the J gene lost 0 bases, with 13 bases spanning the gap. The CDR3 DNA sequence: TGTGCCAGCAGCCCCACGACAGGTTCTAACTATGGCTACACCTTC. Translation gives CASSPTTGSNYGYTF.